This T cell receptor beta chain stems from a study of T cell responses to AZD1222 COVID-19 vaccine. CDR1 and CDR2 from the germline V gene are SGHNT and YENEEA. The CDR3 is made up of 19 amino acids. Points from the study as a whole: Without day 14 samples, only post-peak T cell repertoires were studied. Recipients of two AZD1222 doses showed rising Spike-specific TCR breadth and depth. The study reported that nearly half of spike-specific TCRs target unmutated variant regions. Most donors were white British and more were female, and clonal diversity was possibly underestimated.

Libraries were prepared by immunoSEQ multiplex PCR; TCRdb keeps only in-frame clonotypes and omits some of them. The repertoire holds roughly 180,000 clones, with roughly 94% as singletons. On this clone itself: Antigen: not known. The junction differs from germline at one of its ends, possibly a read error.

The V gene is TRBV11-3, the J gene TRBJ1-1, with D perhaps matching TRBD1 (6 bases). This TCR was recovered from an adult who received the AZD1222 COVID-19 vaccine. Sequenced here: peripheral blood, sampled 28 days after the second AZD1222 dose. CDR3: CASSLAEWGHLIGNIEAFF. CDR3 nucleotides: TGTGCCAGCAGCTTAGCCGAGTGGGGACACTTAATAGGAAACATTGAAGCTTTCTTT. Looking up the rest from reference TRBV11-3 and TRBJ1-1 gives the full variable domain: EAGVVQSPRYKIIEKKQPVAFWCNPISGHNTLYWYLQNLGQGPELLIRYENEEAVDDSQLPKDRFSAERLKGVDSTLKIQPAELGDSAVYLCASSLAEWGHLIGNIEAFFGQGTRLTVV.